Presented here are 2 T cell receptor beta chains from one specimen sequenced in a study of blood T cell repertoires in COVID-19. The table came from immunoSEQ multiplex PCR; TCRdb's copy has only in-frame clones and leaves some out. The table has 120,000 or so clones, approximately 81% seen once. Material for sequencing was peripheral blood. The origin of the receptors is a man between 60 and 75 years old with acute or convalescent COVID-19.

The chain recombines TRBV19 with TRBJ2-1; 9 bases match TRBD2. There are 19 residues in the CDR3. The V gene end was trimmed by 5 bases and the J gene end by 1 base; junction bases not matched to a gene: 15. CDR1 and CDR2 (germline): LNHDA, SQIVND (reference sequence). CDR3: CASSPRPLSGRGSYNEQFF. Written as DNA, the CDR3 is TGTGCCAGTAGTCCCCGGCCCCTTAGCGGGAGAGGGTCCTACAATGAGCAGTTCTTC.

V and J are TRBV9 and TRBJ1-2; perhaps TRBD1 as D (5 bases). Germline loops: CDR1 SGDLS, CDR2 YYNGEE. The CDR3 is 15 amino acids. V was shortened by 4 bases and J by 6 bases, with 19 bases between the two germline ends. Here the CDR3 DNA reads TGTGCCAGCAGCCTCCAGGGTGACGGGTCTGATGGCTACACCTTC. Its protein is CASSLQGDGSDGYTF.